This entry lists 28 T cell receptor beta chains sequenced from one sample in a study of blood T cell repertoires in COVID-19. Libraries were prepared by immunoSEQ multiplex PCR; TCRdb keeps only in-frame clonotypes and omits some of them. The data hold hundreds of thousands of clones, with 85% to 90% observed a single time. Sequencing input: peripheral blood. Receptors were obtained from a woman between 50 and 59 years old with COVID-19, enrolled during active disease.

CDR3 DNA sequence: TGTGCCAGCAGTTTCCCTAAAACGGGACAGGGAGGAAACACCATATATTTT. Translated: CASSFPKTGQGGNTIYF. V and J are TRBV28 and TRBJ1-3; 9 bases agree with TRBD1. The V gene end was trimmed by 3 bases and the J gene end by 4 bases; junction bases not matched to a gene: 10. Germline V gene lookup returns CDR1 MDHEN and CDR2 SYDVKM. The CDR3 runs to 17 residues.

The genes are TRBV11-2 and TRBJ2-1, with D maybe TRBD2 (6 bases). Germline CDR1 reads SGHAT; CDR2 reads FQNNGV. The V and J ends lost 6 bases and 3 bases respectively, with 21 bases between them. The CDR3 runs to 17 residues. The CDR3: CASSRGGSDRVYNEQFF. CDR3 in DNA: TGTGCCAGCAGTCGCGGAGGGTCCGACAGAGTCTACAATGAGCAGTTCTTC.

The chain is built from TRBV18 and TRBJ2-7, with TRBD1 matching 7 bases. V lost 0 bases to trimming and J lost 5 bases; unmatched junction nucleotides: 13. The CDR3 has 17 amino acids. Germline CDR1 reads KGHSH; CDR2 reads LQKENI. The CDR3 is CASSPPGQTTVSDEQYF. The CDR3 DNA reads as TGTGCCAGCTCACCACCGGGACAGACCACCGTGTCTGACGAGCAGTACTTC.

The CDR3 DNA follows: TGTGCCAGCAGCAAGGGGGCAGATGAAAAACTGTTTTTT. It codes for CASSKGADEKLFF. The V and J genes are TRBV11-2 and TRBJ1-4; TRBD1 matches 7 bases. Germline V CDR1 and CDR2: SGHAT, FQNNGV. Trimming took 5 bases from V and 6 from J; bases not matched to a gene: 3. The CDR3 sequence is 13 residues long.

The chain couples TRBV29-1 to TRBJ1-3, with no clear D. The germline V gene has CDR1 SQVTM and CDR2 ANQGSEA. The V end lost 6 bases, the J end lost 4 bases, and 13 bases lay between the germline ends. The CDR3 contains 13 residues. CDR3 sequence (DNA): TGCAGCGTCTCGACAATTACGGGAAACACCATATATTTT. As protein: CSVSTITGNTIYF.

The rearrangement joins TRBV5-6 to TRBJ1-5; 7 nucleotides align to TRBD1. The CDR3 loop spans 15 amino acids. The junction had 3 bases not matched to a gene; V was cut back by 3 bases and J by 0 bases. Germline CDR1 SGHDT, CDR2 YYEEEE. The CDR3 sequence is CASSWGQNSNQPQHF. The DNA for the CDR3 is TGTGCCAGCAGCTGGGGACAGAATAGCAATCAGCCCCAGCATTTT.

The V gene is TRBV5-1, the J gene TRBJ1-1, with TRBD1 matching 12 bases. This CDR3 contains 16 residues. Looked up from germline, CDR1 is SGHRS and CDR2 is YFSETQ. Trimming took 3 bases from V and 11 from J; bases not matched to a gene: 14. The CDR3 reads CASSSNPGQGALGAFF. The CDR3 nucleotides read TGCGCCAGCAGCTCCAATCCGGGACAGGGGGCCTTGGGGGCTTTCTTT. Full variable domain (remainder filled in from reference TRBV5-1 and TRBJ1-1): KAGVTQTPRYLIKTRGQQVTLSCSPISGHRSVSWYQQTPGQGLQFLFEYFSETQRNKGNFPGRFSGRQFSNSRSEMNVSTLELGDSALYLCASSSNPGQGALGAFFGQGTRLTVV.

The chain carries TRBV2 and TRBJ1-1; tentatively, D is TRBD1 (5 bases). Trimming stripped 3 bases from V and 6 bases from J, with 14 bases between. CDR1 and CDR2 (germline): SNHLY, FYNNEI. The CDR3 sequence is 14 residues long. The CDR3 protein is CASSDNVGRPEAFF. CDR3 DNA sequence: TGTGCCAGCAGTGACAATGTGGGGCGGCCTGAAGCTTTCTTT.

The chain combines TRBV15 with TRBJ2-7; possibly TRBD1 for D (6 bases). Germline-derived CDR1 and CDR2 are LNHNV and YYDKDF (reference sequence). Between the trimmed V and J ends, which lost 1 base and 3 bases, there was a span of 13 bases. There are 15 residues in the CDR3. The CDR3 sequence: CATSRGVGAIYEQYF. The CDR3 region has the DNA TGTGCCACCAGCAGAGGTGTGGGGGCGATCTACGAGCAGTACTTC.

The CDR3: CATSRPAGEGYTF. The CDR3, as DNA: TGTGCCACCAGCAGGCCTGCGGGGGAAGGCTACACCTTC. The chain recombines TRBV15 with TRBJ1-2; a weak D match, TRBD1 (5 bases). Germline CDR1 LNHNV, CDR2 YYDKDF (reference sequence). The CDR3 spans 13 residues. V lost 3 bases, J lost 8 bases, and 13 bases lay in between.

This clone was observed once. The rearrangement uses TRBV5-8 and TRBJ2-7; unclear D gene. The CDR3 is made up of 11 amino acids. Germline-derived CDR1 and CDR2 are SGHTS and YDEGEE. The V and J ends lost 0 bases and 8 bases respectively, with 6 bases between them. The CDR3 DNA reads as TGTGCCAGCAGCTTGGAGAGGAAGCAGTACTTC. Residues: CASSLERKQYF.

This clone was counted only a few times. The gene calls are TRBV2 and TRBJ1-5; TRBD1 is a possible D gene (6 bases). CDR1 SNHLY and CDR2 FYNNEI come from the germline V gene. The CDR3 is made up of 14 amino acids. The V end lost 4 bases, the J end lost 3 bases, and 10 bases lay between the germline ends. The CDR3 DNA reads TGTGCCAGCAGTGCTCAGGGGCTCAATCAGCCCCAGCATTTT. This translates into CASSAQGLNQPQHF.

The chain employs TRBV11-3 and TRBJ2-6; 7 nucleotides agree with TRBD2. The CDR3 has 15 amino acids. The V gene's germline CDR1 is SGHNT and CDR2 YENEEA. Trimming removed 5 bases from V and 2 bases from J; junction bases left unmatched: 3. The DNA of the CDR3 is TGTGCCAGCAGCGGGGGGGGAGCTGGGGCCAACGTCCTGACTTTC. Translated: CASSGGGAGANVLTF.

This rearrangement joins TRBV6-1 to TRBJ2-1, with TRBD1 matching over 8 bases. Germline CDR1 MNHNS, CDR2 SASEGT. CDR3 length: 18 amino acids. The J segment lost 2 bases and the V segment lost 1 base, leaving 10 bases of the junction unmatched. CDR3: CASSEGFLGQGTYNEQFF. CDR3 in DNA: TGTGCCAGCAGTGAAGGTTTTTTAGGACAGGGAACCTACAATGAGCAGTTCTTC.

This chain joins TRBV10-3 and TRBJ2-7; no definite D call. CDR3 length: 12 amino acids. Germline CDR1 is ENHRY and CDR2 is SYGVKD. Trimming stripped 2 bases from V and 6 bases from J, with 8 bases between. The DNA for the CDR3 is TGTGCCATCAGTGAGAATGGAGTCGAGCAGTACTTC. This encodes CAISENGVEQYF.

The CDR3 coding sequence is TGTGCCAGCAGCCTACTAGCGGGGGGGCGCAATGAGCAGTTCTTC. Translated, it gives CASSLLAGGRNEQFF. This chain joins TRBV7-3 and TRBJ2-1; 13 nucleotides line up with TRBD2. J lost 6 bases, V lost 5 bases, and 4 bases had no gene match. Germline assignment: CDR1 SGHTA and CDR2 FQGTGA. The CDR3 length is 15 residues. Variable domain in full (rest from reference TRBV7-3 and TRBJ2-1): GAGVSQTPSNKVTEKGKYVELRCDPISGHTALYWYRQSLGQGPEFLIYFQGTGAADDSGLPNDRFFAVRPEGSVSTLKIQRTERGDSAVYLCASSLLAGGRNEQFFGPGTRLTVL.

This clone was counted only a few times. This chain uses TRBV2 with TRBJ1-2; 7 nucleotides match TRBD1. The V gene's germline CDR1 is SNHLY and CDR2 FYNNEI. This CDR3 has 14 amino acids. Losses at the gene ends were 4 bases for V and 4 bases for J; bases not matched to a gene: 6. Here the CDR3 reads CASSVRDSGYGYTF. CDR3 in DNA: TGTGCCAGCAGTGTCCGGGACAGCGGCTATGGCTACACCTTC.

This chain uses TRBV6-5 with TRBJ1-1; no firm D call. Between the trimmed V and J ends, which lost 4 bases and 5 bases, there was a span of 17 bases. This CDR3 has 15 residues. Germline V gene sequence: CDR1 MNHEY, CDR2 SVGAGI. CDR3 in amino acids: CASSFLGLPRTEAFF. The CDR3 coding sequence is TGTGCCAGCAGTTTTCTCGGACTTCCGAGAACTGAAGCTTTCTTT.

Worth noting for this clone: This specimen includes other DNA sequences encoding the same CDR3. The CDR3 DNA follows: TGCAGCGTTGAAGGGACAGCCTACGAGCAGTACTTC. Protein product: CSVEGTAYEQYF. This chain uses TRBV29-1 with TRBJ2-7, with a weak D call TRBD1 (6 bases). Trimming shortened V by 1 base and J by 2 bases, and 6 bases separated the two germline ends. Looked up from germline, CDR1 is SQVTM and CDR2 is ANQGSEA. This CDR3 has 12 residues.

The chain couples TRBV4-1 to TRBJ1-6; 9 bases map to TRBD1. With 4 bases clipped from V and 6 bases from J, the junction kept 1 base outside the gene matches. Germline V lookup: CDR1 MGHRA, CDR2 YSYEKL. CDR3 length: 14 residues. This chain's CDR3 is CASSRTGVNSPLHF. The CDR3 DNA reads as TGCGCCAGCAGCCGGACAGGGGTTAATTCACCCCTCCACTTT.

The chain recombines TRBV7-9 with TRBJ2-5, with a tentative D call TRBD2 (6 bases). V lost 5 bases, J lost 2 bases, and 12 bases lay in between. Germline lookup yields CDR1 SEHNR and CDR2 FQNEAQ (reference sequence). This CDR3 is built from 14 residues. Here the CDR3 reads CASSPRDLQETQYF. DNA of the CDR3: TGTGCCAGCAGCCCCCGGGACTTACAAGAGACCCAGTACTTC.

The chain carries TRBV2 and TRBJ1-1; 7 bases agree with TRBD1. Germline trimming cut 3 bases from V and 5 bases from J; bases unmatched to any gene: 3. The CDR3 contains 13 residues. Germline V CDR1 and CDR2: SNHLY, FYNNEI. CDR3 residues: CASSDGRGTEAFF. CDR3 DNA sequence: TGTGCCAGCAGTGATGGCAGGGGGACTGAAGCTTTCTTT.

V and J are TRBV10-3 and TRBJ2-3; 7 nucleotides match TRBD2. This CDR3 contains 14 residues. Germline V gene sequence: CDR1 ENHRY, CDR2 SYGVKD. Trimming at V came to 6 bases and at J to 2 bases, leaving 5 bases not matched to a gene. The CDR3 bases are TGTGCCATCAGCTACAGCGGGGACACAGATACGCAGTATTTT. Encoded protein: CAISYSGDTDTQYF.

The CDR3 DNA reads as TGCGCCAGCAGCCCGAGAGAATCGGGGATCGAAGCTTTCTTT. It encodes CASSPRESGIEAFF. V gene TRBV5-1 combines with J gene TRBJ1-1; no clear D gene. Trimming took off 4 bases at V and 8 bases at J, with 18 bases between the two ends. The CDR3 is made up of 14 amino acids. The germline gives CDR1 SGHRS, CDR2 YFSETQ.

The genes are TRBV3-1 (or the pseudogene TRBV3-2) and TRBJ1-1; no reliable D call. V dropped 1 base and J dropped 5 bases, with 5 bases sitting between them. Germline V gene data show CDR1 as LGHDT and CDR2 as YNNKEL (reference sequence). The CDR3 sequence is 12 residues long. DNA of the CDR3: TGTGCCAGCAGCCAAGGGCAGACTGAAGCTTTCTTT. It yields the protein CASSQGQTEAFF.

The rearrangement links TRBV4-1 to TRBJ1-1; the match to TRBD1 covers 8 bases. CDR1 MGHRA and CDR2 YSYEKL come from the germline V gene. This CDR3 is built from 15 residues. V trimming: 3 bases; J trimming: 0 bases; junction bases outside the gene matches: 3. CDR3 sequence reads: CASSHYRGMNTEAFF. In DNA form, the CDR3 reads TGCGCCAGCAGCCATTACAGGGGGATGAACACTGAAGCTTTCTTT.

DNA for the CDR3: TGCGCCAGCAGCTTGGCGGCTAGCACTCGGTTAGATACGCAGTATTTT. This sequence encodes CASSLAASTRLDTQYF. V gene TRBV5-1 combines with J gene TRBJ2-3; perhaps TRBD2 as D (5 bases). Looked up from germline, CDR1 is SGHRS and CDR2 is YFSETQ. The CDR3 covers 16 residues. Trimming left V 0 bases short and J 5 bases short, with 16 bases between.

The CDR3 nucleotides read TGTGCCAGCAGCTTCGGGGGGGCCGACTACAATGAGCAGTTCTTC. As protein: CASSFGGADYNEQFF. The chain has TRBV11-3 and TRBJ2-1, with TRBD2 matching over 8 bases. The CDR3 length is 15 residues. Germline V gives CDR1 SGHNT, CDR2 YENEEA. The V gene end was trimmed by 3 bases and the J gene end by 3 bases; junction bases not matched to a gene: 4. The whole variable domain, remainder taken from reference TRBV11-3 and TRBJ2-1, is EAGVVQSPRYKIIEKKQPVAFWCNPISGHNTLYWYLQNLGQGPELLIRYENEEAVDDSQLPKDRFSAERLKGVDSTLKIQPAELGDSAVYLCASSFGGADYNEQFFGPGTRLTVL.